Presented here are 17 T cell receptor beta chains from one specimen sequenced in a study of OX40 agonist ivuxolimab in advanced cancers. TCRdb's copy holds only in-frame clones and misses some; the assay was immunoSEQ multiplex PCR. Of about 90,000 clones in the sample, more than 80% were seen once. The source was CD4+ or CD8+ T cells sorted from blood, collected in a trial of the OX40 agonist ivuxolimab. These receptor sequences come from an adult with an advanced solid tumor such as melanoma, head and neck, liver or kidney cancer.

The chain carries TRBV4-1 and TRBJ2-1; D perhaps matches TRBD2 (6 bases). There are 16 residues in the CDR3. Germline CDR1 and CDR2: MGHRA and YSYEKL. V lost 4 bases to trimming and J lost 5 bases, with 18 bases between them. CDR3 sequence: CASSLMGLAFNNEQFF. CDR3 DNA: TGCGCCAGCAGCCTAATGGGACTGGCTTTTAACAATGAGCAGTTCTTC.

The chain is built from TRBV4-1 and TRBJ2-1; the match to TRBD2 covers 9 bases. V shed 9 bases and J 8 bases; nucleotides not matched to a gene: 8. The CDR3 loop spans 13 amino acids. CDR1 is MGHRA and CDR2 is YSYEKL in the germline V gene. CDR3 in DNA: TGCGCCAGTTATAGCGGGAGTCTGGATGAGCAGTTCTTC. Translation gives CASYSGSLDEQFF.

This clone has more than one count but fewer than ten. This chain joins TRBV9 and TRBJ1-1; D might be TRBD1 (6 bases). The CDR3 loop spans 13 amino acids. Germline CDR1 reads SGDLS; CDR2 reads YYNGEE. Trimming shortened V by 5 bases and J by 4 bases, and 12 bases separated the two germline ends. CDR3 bases: TGTGCCAGCAGTAAGGGGGACCGCACTGAAGCTTTCTTT. It translates to CASSKGDRTEAFF.

J is TRBJ2-7 and V is TRBV30; possible D gene TRBD1, 5 bases. In germline, CDR1 is GTSNPN, CDR2 SVGIG (reference sequence). This CDR3 region has 12 residues. V lost 8 bases to trimming and J lost 0 bases, with 11 bases between them. The CDR3, as DNA: TGTGCCCGAGACAGTAACTCCTACGAGCAGTACTTC. Its protein product is CARDSNSYEQYF.

This chain uses TRBV4-1 with TRBJ2-3; 12 nucleotides line up with TRBD2. Germline V CDR1 and CDR2: MGHRA, YSYEKL. The junction had 14 bases not matched to a gene; V was cut back by 4 bases and J by 0 bases. CDR3 length: 20 amino acids. CDR3 in amino acids: CASSPASGRAPGDSTDTQYF. The DNA of the CDR3 is TGCGCCAGCAGCCCCGCTAGCGGGAGGGCCCCGGGGGATAGCACAGATACGCAGTATTTT.

The V and J genes are TRBV5-6 and TRBJ2-5, with 13 bases aligning to TRBD2. Judging by the DNA end, TRBJ2-7 fits better; the J call may be wrong. The CDR3 has 16 residues. The germline V gene encodes CDR1 SGHDT and CDR2 YYEEEE. The CDR3, as DNA: TGTGCCAGCAGCCAATTCGGACTAGCGGGAGTCTACGAGCAGTACTTC. This encodes CASSQFGLAGVYEQYF.

The J gene is TRBJ1-1, the V gene TRBV19; D call uncertain. This CDR3 has 13 residues. Per the germline V gene, CDR1 is LNHDA and CDR2 is SQIVND (reference sequence). V was cut by 7 bases and J by 7 bases, with 16 bases left in between. CDR3 in DNA: TGTGCCAGTACCGTGGACGGGGTGCGTGAAGCTTTCTTT. Translation gives CASTVDGVREAFF. Drawing the rest from reference TRBV19 and TRBJ1-1, the complete variable domain is DGGITQSPKYLFRKEGQNVTLSCEQNLNHDAMYWYRQDPGQGLRLIYYSQIVNDFQKGDIAEGYSVSREKKESFPLTVTSAQKNPTAFYLCASTVDGVREAFFGQGTRLTVV.

This chain connects TRBV19 to TRBJ2-1; 7 bases match TRBD2. Germline V CDR1 and CDR2: LNHDA, SQIVND (reference sequence). This CDR3 contains 12 residues. This CDR3 reads CATLAAYNEQFF. The CDR3 DNA sequence: TGTGCTACCCTAGCGGCCTACAATGAGCAGTTCTTC.

The chain has TRBV2 and TRBJ1-3; D gene unclear. Between the trimmed V and J ends, which lost 7 bases and 4 bases, there was a span of 2 bases. The CDR3 totals 10 residues. Germline CDR1 is SNHLY and CDR2 is FYNNEI. CDR3 amino acids: CASNGNTIYF. The DNA for the CDR3 is TGTGCCAGCAACGGAAACACCATATATTTT.

This clone has a handful of counts. The chain is built from TRBV7-3 and TRBJ2-1; 9 nucleotides match TRBD2. The CDR3 contains 22 residues. The V and J ends lost 1 base and 0 bases, in that order; junction bases with no gene match: 19. Germline values: CDR1 SGHTA, CDR2 FQGTGA. The CDR3 DNA is TGTGCCAGCAGCTTAAATTACTTAACGTCTAGCGGGACAACCCCCTCCTACAATGAGCAGTTCTTC. Its translation is CASSLNYLTSSGTTPSYNEQFF.

The V gene is TRBV11-2, the J gene TRBJ2-7; 10 nucleotides match TRBD1. The CDR3 is 14 amino acids. Germline V gives CDR1 SGHAT, CDR2 FQNNGV. With V trimmed by 3 bases and J by 4 bases, 3 bases remained unmatched. This CDR3 is CASSFGQGGYEQYF. The CDR3 bases are TGTGCCAGCAGCTTTGGACAGGGGGGATACGAGCAGTACTTC.

V usage is TRBV6-6 and J usage is TRBJ2-5; no clear D gene. Germline V gene lookup returns CDR1 MNHNY and CDR2 SVGAGI (reference sequence). V was shortened by 2 bases and J by 2 bases, with 6 bases between the two germline ends. This CDR3 has 13 residues. The chain's CDR3 is CASSYRVQETQYF. The CDR3 nucleotides are TGTGCCAGCAGTTACAGGGTTCAAGAGACCCAGTACTTC.

The CDR3 DNA sequence: TGTGCCAGCTCACCAGACAGGGTGAACACTGAAGCTTTCTTT. This encodes CASSPDRVNTEAFF. The V and J genes are TRBV18 and TRBJ1-1, with TRBD1 identical over 7 bases. Germline V gene lookup returns CDR1 KGHSH and CDR2 LQKENI. V was pared by 2 bases and J by 0 bases, with 0 bases of the junction left unmatched. The CDR3 is made up of 14 amino acids. The entire variable domain, with the rest obtained from reference TRBV18 and TRBJ1-1, is as follows: NAGVMQNPRHLVRRRGQEARLRCSPMKGHSHVYWYRQLPEEGLKFMVYLQKENIIDESGMPKERFSAEFPKEGPSILRIQQVVRGDSAAYFCASSPDRVNTEAFFGQGTRLTVV.

The V call is TRBV9, the J call TRBJ2-7; tentatively, D is TRBD1 (6 bases). The CDR3 loop spans 15 amino acids. Germline values: CDR1 SGDLS, CDR2 YYNGEE. V was shortened by 3 bases and J by 5 bases, with 18 bases between the two germline ends. CDR3 protein: CASSDPVRGLNEQYF. The CDR3 nucleotides are TGTGCCAGCAGCGACCCCGTCAGGGGCCTTAACGAGCAGTACTTC.

The gene calls are TRBV18 and TRBJ1-1; 7 bases align to TRBD1. The length of the CDR3 is 15 residues. V lost 3 bases to trimming and J lost 4 bases; unmatched junction nucleotides: 8. Looked up from germline, CDR1 is KGHSH and CDR2 is LQKENI. CDR3 DNA: TGTGCCAGCTCACCCCGACAGGGAGGCGTCACTGAAGCTTTCTTT. Encoded protein: CASSPRQGGVTEAFF.

V and J are TRBV6-1 and TRBJ2-1, with 13 positions matching TRBD2. V was clipped by 1 base and J by 4 bases; unmatched bases: 1. CDR3 length: 16 residues. Germline V gives CDR1 MNHNS, CDR2 SASEGT. The CDR3: CASSEEGLAGYNEQFF. CDR3 in DNA: TGTGCCAGCAGTGAAGAGGGACTAGCGGGGTACAATGAGCAGTTCTTC.

This chain uses TRBV19 with TRBJ1-2; D remains unclear. CDR3 size: 12 residues. Trimming cost V 0 bases and J 7 bases, with 6 bases left between them. The germline V gene has CDR1 LNHDA and CDR2 SQIVND (reference sequence). CDR3 region: CASSIDLGGYTF. The CDR3 nucleotides read TGTGCCAGTAGTATAGATCTAGGTGGCTACACCTTC.